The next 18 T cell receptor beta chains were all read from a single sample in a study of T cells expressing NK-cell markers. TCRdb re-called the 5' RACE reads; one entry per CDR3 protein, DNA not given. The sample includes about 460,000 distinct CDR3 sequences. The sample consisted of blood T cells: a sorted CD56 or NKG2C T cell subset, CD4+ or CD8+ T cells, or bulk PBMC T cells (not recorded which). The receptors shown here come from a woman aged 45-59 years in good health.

The chain's CDR3 is CASSAAQGAYEQYF. V usage is TRBV7-9 and J usage is TRBJ2-7; the TRBD1 assignment by TCRdb is unverifiable without DNA. CDR1 and CDR2 from the germline V gene are SEHNR and FQNEAQ (reference sequence). The CDR3 totals 14 residues.

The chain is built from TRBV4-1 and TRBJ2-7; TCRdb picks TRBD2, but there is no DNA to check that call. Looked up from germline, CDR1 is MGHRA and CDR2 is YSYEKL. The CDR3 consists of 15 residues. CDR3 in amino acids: CASSPVGMRDYEQYF.

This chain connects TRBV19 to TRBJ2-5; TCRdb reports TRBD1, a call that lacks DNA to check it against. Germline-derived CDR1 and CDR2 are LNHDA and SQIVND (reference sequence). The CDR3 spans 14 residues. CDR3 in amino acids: CATRRRRDEETQYF.

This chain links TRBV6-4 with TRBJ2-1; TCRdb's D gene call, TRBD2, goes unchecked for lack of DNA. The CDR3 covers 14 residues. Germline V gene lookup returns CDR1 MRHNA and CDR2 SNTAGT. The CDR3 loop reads CASSISGTDNEQFF.

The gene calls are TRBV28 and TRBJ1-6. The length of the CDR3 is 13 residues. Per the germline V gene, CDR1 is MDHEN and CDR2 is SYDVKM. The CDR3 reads CASSYGRGTPLHF.

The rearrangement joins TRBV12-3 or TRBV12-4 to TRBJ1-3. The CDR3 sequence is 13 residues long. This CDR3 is CASSRPPRNTIYF.

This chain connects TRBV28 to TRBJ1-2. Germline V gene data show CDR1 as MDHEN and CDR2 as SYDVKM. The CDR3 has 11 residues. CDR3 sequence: CASSYRVGYTF.

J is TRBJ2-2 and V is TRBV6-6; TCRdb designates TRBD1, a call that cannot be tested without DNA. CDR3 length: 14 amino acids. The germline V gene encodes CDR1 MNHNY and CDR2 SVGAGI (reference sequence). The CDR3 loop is CASMGQGVIGELFF.

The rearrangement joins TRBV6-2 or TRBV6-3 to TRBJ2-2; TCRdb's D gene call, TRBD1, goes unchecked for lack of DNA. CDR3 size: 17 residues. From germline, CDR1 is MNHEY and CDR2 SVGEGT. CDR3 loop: CASSYPFGGTYTGELFF.

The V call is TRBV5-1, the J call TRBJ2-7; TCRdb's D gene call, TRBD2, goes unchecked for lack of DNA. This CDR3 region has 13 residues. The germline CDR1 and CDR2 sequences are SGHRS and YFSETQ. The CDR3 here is CASSLPPSYEQYF.

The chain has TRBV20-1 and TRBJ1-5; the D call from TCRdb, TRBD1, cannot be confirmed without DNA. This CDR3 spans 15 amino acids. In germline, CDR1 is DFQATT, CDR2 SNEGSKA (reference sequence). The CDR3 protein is CSARPGQGQGQPQHF.

The CDR3 region is CASSLSDPARGYTF. This chain connects TRBV4-2 to TRBJ1-2. Germline-derived CDR1 and CDR2 are LGHNA and YNFKEQ. CDR3 length: 14 residues.

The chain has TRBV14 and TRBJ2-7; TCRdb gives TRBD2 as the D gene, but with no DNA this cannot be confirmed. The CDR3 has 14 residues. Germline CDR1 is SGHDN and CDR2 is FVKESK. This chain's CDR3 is CASSQQAGGLRKYF.

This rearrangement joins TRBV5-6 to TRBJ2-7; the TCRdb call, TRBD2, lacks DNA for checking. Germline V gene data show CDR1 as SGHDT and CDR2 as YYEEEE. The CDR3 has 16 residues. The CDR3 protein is CASSLGLAGGTYEQYF.

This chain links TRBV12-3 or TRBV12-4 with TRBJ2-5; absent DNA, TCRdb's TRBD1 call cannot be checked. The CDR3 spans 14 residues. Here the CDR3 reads CASSSHGTGETQYF.

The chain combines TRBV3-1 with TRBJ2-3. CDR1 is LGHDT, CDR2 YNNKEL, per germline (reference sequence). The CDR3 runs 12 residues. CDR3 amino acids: CASSDSTDTQYF.

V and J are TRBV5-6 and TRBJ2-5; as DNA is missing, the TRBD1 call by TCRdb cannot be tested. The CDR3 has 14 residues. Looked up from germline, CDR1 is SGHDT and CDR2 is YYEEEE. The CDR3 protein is CASSPPGNRETQYF.

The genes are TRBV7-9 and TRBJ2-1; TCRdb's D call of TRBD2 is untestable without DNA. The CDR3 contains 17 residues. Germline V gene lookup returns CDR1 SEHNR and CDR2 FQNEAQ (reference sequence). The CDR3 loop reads CASSEKPGTSDLGEQFF.